This TCR beta chain comes out of a study of OX40 agonist ivuxolimab in advanced cancers. After removal of 4 bases from V and 11 bases from J, the junction contained 7 bases not matched to a gene. Germline CDR1 SGDLS, CDR2 YYNGEE. The length of the CDR3 is 13 residues. Sequencing used immunoSEQ multiplex PCR; TCRdb keeps in-frame clones, though not all of them. The table has around 67,000 clones, nearly 90% seen once. This clonotype originated in an adult with an advanced solid tumor such as melanoma, head and neck, liver or kidney cancer. The genes are TRBV9 and TRBJ1-1; 11 nucleotides align to TRBD1. Sample: CD4+ or CD8+ T cells sorted from blood, taken in a trial of the OX40 agonist ivuxolimab. CDR3 loop: CASSPAGTGGAFF. The DNA for the CDR3 is TGTGCCAGCAGCCCCGCCGGGACAGGGGGGGCTTTCTTT.